The 17 T cell receptor beta chains below were found in one sample sequenced in a study of blood T cells in healthy people across ages (dated by TCRdb to between 2014 and 2016). Library creation used 5' RACE. The reads were generated on an Illumina HiSeq 2500. A second about 7 to 12 cycle PCR used a sample-barcoded 5' primer and a J-beta primer mix. The raw public reads went through TCRdb reprocessing: fastp at Q25, MiXCR clone calling, in-frame beta chains kept. Here each entry gathers all rows of one CDR3 protein and keeps the most common genes and DNA. The sample table records around 400,000 distinct CDR3 sequences; roughly half of these occur just once. 45% to 65% of the sample rests with the top ten. Sequences were obtained from blood. The receptor source for this set is a man aged 60-69 years in good health.

This chain connects TRBV20-1 to TRBJ1-1, with D possibly being TRBD1 (5 bases). The CDR3 is 13 residues long. The germline CDR1 and CDR2 sequences are DFQATT and SNEGSKA (reference sequence). Deletions cut 2 bases from V and 3 bases from J, with 10 bases between. The CDR3 DNA follows: TGCAGTGCTAGATCAGGGAGGGACACTGAAGCTTTCTTT. This translates into CSARSGRDTEAFF.

This chain uses TRBV4-1 with TRBJ1-5; tentative D call: TRBD1 (6 bases). Germline V gene lookup returns CDR1 MGHRA and CDR2 YSYEKL. Trimming took 0 bases from V and 6 from J, leaving 9 bases between them. This CDR3 comprises 14 residues. Written as DNA, the CDR3 is TGCGCCAGCAGCCAAGATGGGGGGGCTCAGCCCCAGCATTTT. Its translation is CASSQDGGAQPQHF.

The chain has TRBV24-1 and TRBJ2-3; D is unresolved. Germline V lookup: CDR1 KGHDR, CDR2 SFDVKD. The V end lost 3 bases, the J end lost 7 bases, and 10 bases lay between the germline ends. This CDR3 has 13 residues. This CDR3 reads CATSDTVANTQYF. The CDR3 nucleotides are TGTGCCACCAGTGATACTGTAGCAAATACGCAGTATTTT.

CDR3 amino acids: CSARDRANYGYTF. In DNA, the CDR3 is TGCAGTGCTAGAGATCGAGCGAACTATGGCTACACCTTC. The chain is built from TRBV20-1 and TRBJ1-2; D remains unclear. The V gene lost 0 bases and the J gene lost 2 bases, with 7 bases spanning the gap. Germline CDR1 is DFQATT and CDR2 is SNEGSKA (reference sequence). The CDR3 spans 13 residues.

A single count supports this clonotype. The junction does not match germline at one end; this may be a read error. The chain uses TRBV28 and TRBJ1-1; D ambiguous. CDR3 size: 12 residues. The germline gives CDR1 MDHEN, CDR2 SYDVKM. CDR3 nucleotide sequence: TGTGCCAGCAGCATTTTGGAGACTGAAGTTTTCTTT. Translated, it gives CASSILETEVFF.

The sample holds a few counts of this clonotype. The chain carries TRBV7-6 and TRBJ2-7; possibly TRBD2 for D (7 bases). CDR1 SGHVS and CDR2 FNYEAQ come from the germline V gene. The CDR3 extends over 13 amino acids. V was cut by 4 bases and J by 6 bases, with 13 bases left in between. This chain's CDR3 is CASSSLGGAEQYF. The CDR3 DNA is TGTGCCAGCAGCTCGTTGGGGGGGGCCGAGCAGTACTTC. Together with reference TRBV7-6 and TRBJ2-7, the CDR3 gives the full variable domain: GAGVSQSPRYKVTKRGQDVALRCDPISGHVSLYWYRQALGQGPEFLTYFNYEAQQDKSGLPNDRFSAERPEGSISTLTIQRTEQRDSAMYRCASSSLGGAEQYFGPGTRLTVT.

V gene TRBV11-2 combines with J gene TRBJ2-5, with TRBD2 matching over 8 bases. After removal of 1 base from V and 11 bases from J, the junction contained 15 bases not matched to a gene. Germline V lookup: CDR1 SGHAT, CDR2 FQNNGV. CDR3 length: 16 amino acids. This CDR3 is CASSLVGGGFGGEQYF. The CDR3 region has the DNA TGTGCCAGCAGCTTAGTTGGCGGGGGGTTCGGAGGAGAGCAGTACTTC.

The chain recombines TRBV7-3 with TRBJ2-5, with D perhaps being TRBD1 or TRBD2 (5 bases each). The CDR3 is made up of 14 amino acids. The V end lost 3 bases, the J end lost 4 bases, and 12 bases lay between the germline ends. Germline-derived CDR1 and CDR2 are SGHTA and FQGTGA. CDR3 sequence (DNA): TGTGCCAGCAGCTTCACGGGAAGGGGAGAGACCCAGTACTTC. Its protein product is CASSFTGRGETQYF.

V is TRBV29-1 and J is TRBJ2-7, with D unresolved. Trimming cost V 4 bases and J 7 bases, with 8 bases left between them. Germline V gene lookup returns CDR1 SQVTM and CDR2 ANQGSEA. The CDR3 spans 10 residues. The CDR3 nucleotides read TGCAGCGTTGGGGTCTATGAGCAGTACTTC. Amino acids: CSVGVYEQYF.

This clonotype has just a few counts. The chain links TRBV7-2 to TRBJ2-7, with TRBD2 matching over 8 bases. This CDR3 is 15 amino acids long. Germline CDR1 is SGHTA and CDR2 is FQGNSA. Losses at the gene ends were 7 bases for V and 0 bases for J; bases not matched to a gene: 8. In DNA, the CDR3 is TGTGCCAGCACCCTCGGGAGCGGGAGCTCCTACGAGCAGTACTTC. Protein: CASTLGSGSSYEQYF.

V usage is TRBV7-2 and J usage is TRBJ2-5, with no clear D. CDR1 is SGHTA and CDR2 is FQGNSA in the germline V gene. Trimming shortened V by 1 base and J by 2 bases, and 8 bases separated the two germline ends. The CDR3 is made up of 14 amino acids. The CDR3 sequence is CASSLGAQQETQYF. The CDR3 DNA is TGTGCCAGCAGCTTAGGAGCACAGCAAGAGACCCAGTACTTC.

The gene calls are TRBV6-5 and TRBJ2-3; D is ambiguous. V was shortened by 6 bases and J by 2 bases, with 9 bases between the two germline ends. This CDR3 is 13 amino acids long. CDR1 and CDR2 from the germline V gene are MNHEY and SVGAGI. The CDR3 nucleotides read TGTGCCAGCAGAATTACCTACACAGATACGCAGTATTTT. Amino acid sequence: CASRITYTDTQYF.

The genes are TRBV30 and TRBJ1-1; a weak D match, TRBD1 (6 bases). The CDR3 spans 14 residues. CDR1 is GTSNPN and CDR2 is SVGIG in the germline V gene (reference sequence). Trimming cost V 2 bases and J 0 bases, with 10 bases left between them. The CDR3 region has the DNA TGTGCCTGGAGTATAGGACAGTTGAACACTGAAGCTTTCTTT. It translates to CAWSIGQLNTEAFF.

This clonotype appeared once. The V and J genes are TRBV5-1 and TRBJ2-2, with D unclear. Trimming pared 3 bases from V and 6 bases from J, leaving 9 bases between. Germline V lookup: CDR1 SGHRS, CDR2 YFSETQ. The CDR3 contains 13 residues. The CDR3 coding sequence is TGCGCCAGCAGCTCGGTAATGGCCGGGGAGCTGTTTTTT. Its translation: CASSSVMAGELFF.

This chain connects TRBV12-3 or TRBV12-4 to TRBJ2-3; 8 bases align to TRBD2. The V gene end was trimmed by 2 bases and the J gene end by 0 bases; junction bases not matched to a gene: 7. This CDR3 contains 17 residues. The CDR3 is CASSLRGTRLSTDTQYF. CDR3 nucleotide sequence: TGTGCCAGCAGTTTACGGGGGACTAGGTTAAGCACAGATACGCAGTATTTT.

This clonotype was observed a handful of times. This sequence joins TRBV12-3 or TRBV12-4 and TRBJ1-4; D unresolved. This CDR3 contains 15 residues. V lost 7 bases and J 4 bases, leaving 16 bases between the germline ends. DNA of the CDR3: TGTGCCAGCACGACGTGGGGTGGCGGTAATGAAAAACTGTTTTTT. Translating gives CASTTWGGGNEKLFF.

This clonotype appeared many times. The J gene is TRBJ2-7, the V gene TRBV24-1; a weak D match, TRBD2 (5 bases). The CDR3 has 14 residues. The V gene's germline CDR1 is KGHDR and CDR2 SFDVKD. V shed 5 bases and J shed 2 bases, with 12 bases lying between them. The CDR3 DNA follows: TGTGCCACCAGTGGTAGGACTCTCCCCTACGAGCAGTACTTC. Translating gives CATSGRTLPYEQYF.